These 25 T cell receptor beta chains share one sample of origin, sequenced in a study of T cell responses to AZD1222 COVID-19 vaccine. The method was immunoSEQ multiplex PCR; TCRdb's version includes in-frame clones alone and lacks a portion of them. The sample lists roughly 160,000 clones, around 92% seen once, with 1% to 1.5% in the top ten. The sample was peripheral blood, taken 28 days after the second AZD1222 dose. The receptor source for this set is an adult who received the AZD1222 COVID-19 vaccine.

The chain couples TRBV6-1 to TRBJ2-5; no firm D call. V gave up 2 bases and J gave up 5 bases, with 9 bases separating them. The V gene's germline CDR1 is MNHNS and CDR2 SASEGT. This CDR3 region has 13 residues. The CDR3 nucleotides are TGTGCCAGCAGTGAAAGAGAGAGGGAGACCCAGTACTTC. Translation gives CASSERERETQYF.

The chain couples TRBV19 to TRBJ2-7; 7 bases align to TRBD2. There are 14 residues in the CDR3. V gave up 6 bases and J gave up 3 bases; unmatched junction bases: 8. Germline lookup yields CDR1 LNHDA and CDR2 SQIVND (reference sequence). Written as DNA, the CDR3 is TGTGCCAGTAGCCGCTGGGGGGGTAACTACGAGCAGTACTTC. Translated: CASSRWGGNYEQYF.

This chain's CDR3 is CASSQVSGDGAFF. The CDR3 bases are TGTGCCAGCAGCCAAGTTTCGGGAGACGGAGCTTTCTTT. The chain carries TRBV4-2 and TRBJ1-1; no definite D call. Germline-derived CDR1 and CDR2 are LGHNA and YNFKEQ. V shed 1 base and J shed 10 bases, with 13 bases lying between them. The CDR3 loop spans 13 amino acids.

The V and J genes are TRBV2 and TRBJ2-7, with 7 bases aligning to TRBD2. The CDR3 has 14 residues. J was trimmed by 6 bases and V by 6 bases; bases with no gene match: 11. Germline CDR1 and CDR2: SNHLY and FYNNEI. Here the CDR3 reads CASSWGLQRGEQYF. The CDR3 nucleotides read TGTGCCAGCAGCTGGGGCCTGCAGCGGGGCGAGCAGTACTTC.

J is TRBJ1-5 and V is TRBV7-2; D call uncertain. The CDR3 length is 14 residues. V lost 1 base, J lost 3 bases, and 7 bases lay in between. CDR1 is SGHTA and CDR2 is FQGNSA in the germline V gene. The CDR3 DNA sequence: TGTGCCAGCAGCTTAGACCGGAACAATCAGCCCCAGCATTTT. Residues: CASSLDRNNQPQHF.

The chain joins TRBV19 to TRBJ2-1; D tentatively reads TRBD1 or TRBD2 (5 bases each). CDR1 and CDR2 (germline): LNHDA, SQIVND (reference sequence). This CDR3 has 18 amino acids. V was clipped by 6 bases and J by 4 bases, with 25 bases between them. CDR3 bases: TGTGCCAGTAGCCCCATCCGGGGCCCCCTCGGTGGTTACAATGAGCAGTTCTTC. As protein: CASSPIRGPLGGYNEQFF.

This clone was seen a handful of times. The chain carries TRBV5-6 and TRBJ2-6, with 9 bases aligning to TRBD1. Germline CDR1 reads SGHDT; CDR2 reads YYEEEE. The CDR3 has 18 amino acids. Losses at the gene ends were 4 bases for V and 1 base for J; bases not matched to a gene: 9. CDR3 residues: CASSRLQGAFSGANVLTF. The CDR3 region has the DNA TGTGCCAGCAGCCGCCTACAGGGGGCGTTTTCTGGGGCCAACGTCCTGACTTTC. The full variable domain, in which reference TRBV5-6 and TRBJ2-6 provide the parts outside the CDR3, is DAGVTQSPTHLIKTRGQQVTLRCSPKSGHDTVSWYQQALGQGPQFIFQYYEEEERQRGNFPDRFSGHQFPNYSSELNVNALLLGDSALYLCASSRLQGAFSGANVLTFGAGSRLTVL.

V gene TRBV7-8 combines with J gene TRBJ1-1, with 8 bases fitting TRBD1. The CDR3 is 15 amino acids. Germline V lookup: CDR1 SGHVS, CDR2 FQNEAQ. The trim removed 1 base at V and 8 bases at J, leaving 9 bases unmatched. The CDR3 sequence: CASSLGRTGRKEAFF. CDR3 sequence (DNA): TGTGCCAGCAGCTTAGGCCGGACAGGGAGAAAGGAAGCTTTCTTT. The whole variable domain, filled in from reference TRBV7-8 and TRBJ1-1, reads GAGVSQSPRYKVAKRGQDVALRCDPISGHVSLFWYQQALGQGPEFLTYFQNEAQLDKSGLPSDRFFAERPEGSVSTLKIQRTQQEDSAVYLCASSLGRTGRKEAFFGQGTRLTVV.

The chain employs TRBV5-5 and TRBJ2-2; TRBD2 agrees at 8 bases. After removal of 1 base from V and 5 bases from J, the junction contained 4 bases not matched to a gene. CDR1 and CDR2 (germline): SGHKS, YYEKEE (reference sequence). This CDR3 region has 15 residues. The CDR3 sequence: CASSLTGGGTGELFF. The CDR3 DNA sequence: TGTGCCAGCAGCTTGACTGGCGGGGGGACCGGGGAGCTGTTTTTT.

The chain recombines TRBV28 with TRBJ1-4; 8 bases line up with TRBD1. With V trimmed by 6 bases and J by 7 bases, 13 bases remained unmatched. The CDR3 sequence is 16 residues long. Germline lookup yields CDR1 MDHEN and CDR2 SYDVKM. The CDR3 region is CASSPTPRGRGEKLFF. The CDR3 DNA reads TGTGCCAGCAGCCCAACTCCCAGGGGGCGCGGTGAAAAACTGTTTTTT.

The J gene is TRBJ2-3, the V gene TRBV7-9; 9 bases align to TRBD1. Per germline, CDR1 SEHNR and CDR2 FQNEAQ (reference sequence). The CDR3 is 16 amino acids. V lost 4 bases to trimming and J lost 2 bases; unmatched junction nucleotides: 7. CDR3 nucleotides: TGTGCCAGCAGCTACGGACAGGGGCCCTCCACAGATACGCAGTATTTT. Encoded protein: CASSYGQGPSTDTQYF.

V is TRBV4-3 and J is TRBJ1-1; TRBD1 agrees at 7 bases. Germline assignment: CDR1 LGHNA and CDR2 YSLEER. This CDR3 region has 15 residues. After removal of 5 bases from V and 0 bases from J, the junction contained 6 bases not matched to a gene. CDR3 residues: CASSSTGALNTEAFF. The CDR3 coding sequence is TGCGCCAGCAGCTCCACAGGGGCCCTGAACACTGAAGCTTTCTTT.

This chain uses TRBV7-8 with TRBJ2-1; D call uncertain. This CDR3 is built from 14 residues. Germline V gene lookup returns CDR1 SGHVS and CDR2 FQNEAQ. Trimming shortened V by 3 bases and J by 7 bases, and 13 bases separated the two germline ends. CDR3 DNA: TGTGCCAGCAGCTTTGATGAGGCTTGGAATGAGCAGTTCTTC. This sequence encodes CASSFDEAWNEQFF.

This chain connects TRBV5-1 to TRBJ2-2; 7 bases agree with TRBD1. V was pared by 0 bases and J by 5 bases, with 10 bases of the junction left unmatched. CDR1 is SGHRS and CDR2 is YFSETQ in the germline V gene. The CDR3 has 17 amino acids. The CDR3 bases are TGCGCCAGCAGCTTGGTCCCACAGGGGATATTAACCGGGGAGCTGTTTTTT. It yields the protein CASSLVPQGILTGELFF.

The chain has TRBV7-2 and TRBJ1-1; D call uncertain. The length of the CDR3 is 13 residues. Between the trimmed V and J ends, which lost 1 base and 1 base, there was a span of 4 bases. Germline CDR1 SGHTA, CDR2 FQGNSA. CDR3 coding DNA: TGTGCCAGCAGCTTAGTGGCGAACACTGAAGCTTTCTTT. Translated, it gives CASSLVANTEAFF.

This clone showed up just once. This sequence joins TRBV28 and TRBJ2-1; D is unresolved. CDR3 length: 12 residues. Germline CDR1 reads MDHEN; CDR2 reads SYDVKM. The ends were cut back, 8 bases at V and 6 bases at J, with 11 bases in the middle. The CDR3 reads CASHRLGNEQFF. The CDR3 DNA sequence: TGTGCCAGCCACCGTTTGGGCAATGAGCAGTTCTTC.

This rearrangement joins TRBV9 to TRBJ2-1; D might be TRBD2 (5 bases). CDR1 SGDLS and CDR2 YYNGEE come from the germline V gene. V was pared by 0 bases and J by 6 bases, with 10 bases between. There are 14 residues in the CDR3. This CDR3 is CASSVVGELNEQFF. The CDR3, as DNA: TGTGCCAGCAGCGTAGTTGGGGAGCTCAATGAGCAGTTCTTC. The full variable domain, rest sourced from reference TRBV9 and TRBJ2-1, is DSGVTQTPKHLITATGQRVTLRCSPRSGDLSVYWYQQSLDQGLQFLIQYYNGEERAKGNILERFSAQQFPDLHSELNLSSLELGDSALYFCASSVVGELNEQFFGPGTRLTVL.

J is TRBJ1-5 and V is TRBV28; maybe TRBD1 (6 bases). The V end was cut by 7 bases, the J end by 0 bases, with 16 bases between. Germline V gene sequence: CDR1 MDHEN, CDR2 SYDVKM. The CDR3 is 16 amino acids. CDR3 region: CASIIQGSNSNQPQHF. The CDR3 DNA sequence: TGTGCCAGCATTATACAGGGTAGCAATAGCAATCAGCCCCAGCATTTT.

CDR3 in DNA: TGTGCCATCAGTTCCTCAGAGCATGGCTACACCTTC. Protein sequence: CAISSSEHGYTF. This rearrangement joins TRBV10-3 to TRBJ1-2; no firm D call. This CDR3 is 12 amino acids long. Germline assignment: CDR1 ENHRY and CDR2 SYGVKD. V lost 5 bases, J lost 6 bases, and 10 bases lay in between.

The rearrangement joins TRBV24-1 to TRBJ2-3, with TRBD1 as a possible D gene (6 bases). The germline gives CDR1 KGHDR, CDR2 SFDVKD. The V gene lost 4 bases and the J gene lost 4 bases, with 11 bases spanning the gap. The CDR3 contains 14 residues. The CDR3 nucleotides are TGTGCCACCAGTGACCCCAACAGGGCAGATACGCAGTATTTT. As protein: CATSDPNRADTQYF.

Of note for this clone: The junction departs from the called germline gene at one end, perhaps through a read error. V gene TRBV12-3 or TRBV12-4 combines with J gene TRBJ1-2; possibly TRBD1 for D (5 bases). CDR3 length: 11 residues. The CDR3 is CASSYLGQFIF. CDR3 DNA: TGTGCCAGCAGTTATCTGGGGCAGTTTATCTTC.

The CDR3 bases are TGTGCCAGCAGCTTAGGCGGGACAGGGGATGGCTACACCTTC. It translates to CASSLGGTGDGYTF. The chain couples TRBV7-2 to TRBJ1-2, with TRBD1 matching over 10 bases. J lost 6 bases, V lost 1 base, and 2 bases had no gene match. The germline V gene encodes CDR1 SGHTA and CDR2 FQGNSA. CDR3 length equals 14 residues. Full variable domain (remainder filled in from reference TRBV7-2 and TRBJ1-2): GAGVSQSPSNKVTEKGKDVELRCDPISGHTALYWYRQSLGQGLEFLIYFQGNSAPDKSGLPSDRFSAERTGGSVSTLTIQRTQQEDSAVYLCASSLGGTGDGYTFGSGTRLTVV.

This rearrangement joins TRBV28 to TRBJ1-1; D is unresolved. Germline CDR1 reads MDHEN; CDR2 reads SYDVKM. The V gene lost 8 bases and the J gene lost 5 bases, with 18 bases spanning the gap. The CDR3 has 14 residues. The CDR3 protein is CASAPHSGRTEAFF. Written as DNA, the CDR3 is TGTGCCAGCGCCCCACACAGCGGGCGGACTGAAGCTTTCTTT.

The chain carries TRBV7-2 and TRBJ2-5; 12 bases fit TRBD2. Germline trimming cut 11 bases from V and 5 bases from J; bases unmatched to any gene: 12. Germline lookup yields CDR1 SGHTA and CDR2 FQGNSA. The CDR3 length is 15 residues. The CDR3 reads CAAGLAGGPWETQYF. CDR3 DNA: TGTGCCGCCGGGCTAGCGGGAGGGCCGTGGGAGACCCAGTACTTC.

This clone was counted a single time. V usage is TRBV6-5 and J usage is TRBJ2-1; TRBD2 matches at 7 bases. Germline V CDR1 and CDR2: MNHEY, SVGAGI. The CDR3 is 14 residues long. Trimming removed 7 bases from V and 6 bases from J; junction bases left unmatched: 9. CDR3 amino acids: CASKTGGPGNEQFF. CDR3 nucleotide sequence: TGTGCCAGCAAAACGGGGGGACCGGGCAATGAGCAGTTCTTC.